This paragraph reports one T cell receptor beta chain. Its antigen remains unidentified. The V gene's germline CDR1 is SGHKS and CDR2 YYEKEE (reference sequence). The CDR3 extends over 12 amino acids. V was clipped by 0 bases and J by 5 bases, with 6 bases between them. The data derive from a study of T cell responses to AZD1222 COVID-19 vaccine. Findings and caveats of the study: A reported finding is that nearly half of spike-specific TCRs target unmutated variant regions.

The table came from immunoSEQ multiplex PCR; TCRdb's copy has only in-frame clones and leaves some out. Altogether some 150,000 clones are present, more than 80% being singletons, with the ten largest covering approximately 0.9%. The chain employs TRBV5-5 and TRBJ2-7; no clear D gene. Sequenced material: peripheral blood, taken on day 0 of MenACWY control vaccination. The source is an adult in good health. CDR3 region: CASSLAWDEQYF. CDR3 nucleotide sequence: TGTGCCAGCAGCTTGGCGTGGGACGAGCAGTACTTC.